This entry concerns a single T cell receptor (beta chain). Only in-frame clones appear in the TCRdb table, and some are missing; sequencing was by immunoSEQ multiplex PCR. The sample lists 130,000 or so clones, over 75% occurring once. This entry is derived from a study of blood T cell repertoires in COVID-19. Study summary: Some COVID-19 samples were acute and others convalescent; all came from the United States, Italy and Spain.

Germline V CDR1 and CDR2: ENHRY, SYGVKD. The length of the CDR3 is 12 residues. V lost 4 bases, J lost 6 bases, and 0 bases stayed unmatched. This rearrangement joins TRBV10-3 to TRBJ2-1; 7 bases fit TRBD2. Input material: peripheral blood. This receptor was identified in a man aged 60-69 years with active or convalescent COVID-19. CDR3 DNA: TGTGCCATCAGTGCGGGGGGCAATGAGCAGTTCTTC. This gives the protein CAISAGGNEQFF.